The sample holds one count of the clone carrying this TCR beta chain. Its specificity is unknown. The source of the sample is a study of T cell responses to AZD1222 COVID-19 vaccine. The protocol was immunoSEQ multiplex PCR, while the TCRdb copy is restricted to in-frame clones and leaves out a portion. The sample has about 150,000 clones; under 95% are singletons. Study-level points and caveats: Females made up more of the donors, who were largely white British, and clonal diversity may have come out too low. The study sampled repertoires only after the peak T cell response. AZD1222 recipients seropositive at baseline numbered only five to seven. Recipients of two AZD1222 doses showed rising Spike-specific TCR breadth and depth.

This TCR came from an adult in good health. The material was peripheral blood, obtained on day 0 of AZD1222 vaccination.

Written as DNA, the CDR3 is TGTGCCAGCAGCCAAGATTGGACAGGGGGTGGCTACACCTTC. It yields the protein CASSQDWTGGGYTF. The chain joins TRBV3-1 (or the pseudogene TRBV3-2) to TRBJ1-2, with 10 bases identical to TRBD1. The CDR3 runs 14 residues. V lost 0 bases, J lost 7 bases, and 2 bases stayed unmatched. Germline loops: CDR1 LGHDT, CDR2 YNNKEL (reference sequence).